The rows below give T cell receptor beta chains drawn from one sample of a study of monozygotic twins with inflammatory bowel disease. Reprocessing the 5' RACE reads, TCRdb reports a single entry for every CDR3 protein and omits DNA. This listing includes some 160,000 distinct CDR3 sequences. The sequencing sample was made of blood. These receptors were collected from a human donor with ulcerative colitis or Crohn's disease, or a healthy co-twin of an affected twin (not recorded which). CDR3s include the opening cysteine and the closing phenylalanine or tryptophan.

v_call	j_call	cdr3_aa
TRBV4-2	TRBJ2-7	CASSPRGGEPYEQYF
TRBV20-1	TRBJ1-4	CSASADRGQTTNEKLFF
TRBV6-1	TRBJ1-6	CASATGQNNSPLHF
TRBV27	TRBJ2-3	CASHRDGVRDTQYF
TRBV30	TRBJ1-4	CAWRWQGRGEKLFF
TRBV7-2	TRBJ1-2	CASSPGGYGYTF
TRBV20-1	TRBJ2-3	CSASRASTDTQYF
TRBV20-1	TRBJ1-5	CSARGGHDQPQHF
TRBV20-1	TRBJ1-5	CSASAEGDQPQHF
TRBV28	TRBJ1-2	CASKGNYGYTF
TRBV5-1	TRBJ2-1	CASSLGFVVYNEQFF